Below, 20 T cell receptor beta chains from the same sample are listed, as sequenced in a study of T cells in Graves' hyperthyroidism and ophthalmopathy. RNA transcripts were the template for amplifying TCR beta CDR3 regions. The HTBI set primed first-round TCR CDR3 RT-PCR. MiXCR, applied by TCRdb to the multiplex PCR reads, yields one record per CDR3 protein. The data contain about 200,000 distinct CDR3 sequences, 18% of them singletons. The sequencing input was blood. These receptors originate from a man aged 40-50 years with Graves' hyperthyroidism.

This clonotype showed up just a few times. With a much larger clone just one base away, this may be a read error. This chain connects TRBV11-3 to TRBJ2-2, with D possibly TRBD2 on 7 matching bases. The CDR3 consists of 14 residues. The V gene's germline CDR1 is SGHNT and CDR2 YENEEA. V lost 5 bases to trimming and J lost 6 bases, with 13 bases between them. The CDR3 region is CASSKPGGPGELFF. The CDR3 DNA reads as TGTGCCAGCAGCAAGCCGGGGGGCCCCGGGGAGCTGTTTTTT.

This clonotype was seen at least ten times. The chain uses TRBV6-2 or TRBV6-3 and TRBJ2-3; 8 bases are shared with TRBD2. The germline V gene has CDR1 MNHEY and CDR2 SVGEGT. The CDR3 consists of 16 residues. The V segment lost 2 bases and the J segment 2 bases; nucleotides outside the gene matches: 6. The CDR3 bases are TGTGCCAGCAGTTACGTGCGGGGGGAACTCACAGATACGCAGTATTTT. Protein product: CASSYVRGELTDTQYF.

This clonotype was recorded at least ten times. This rearrangement joins TRBV2 to TRBJ2-5, with 10 bases lining up with TRBD1. V lost 4 bases to trimming and J lost 2 bases; unmatched junction nucleotides: 4. CDR3 length: 15 amino acids. The germline V gene has CDR1 SNHLY and CDR2 FYNNEI. DNA for the CDR3: TGTGCCAGCAGTGTTGACAGGGGGCGGCAAGAGACCCAGTACTTC. Protein: CASSVDRGRQETQYF.

This clonotype was recorded at least ten times. The rearrangement links TRBV6-2 or TRBV6-3 to TRBJ1-1, with TRBD1 matching over 8 bases. Germline V lookup: CDR1 MNHEY, CDR2 SVGEGT. The CDR3 contains 13 residues. V lost 5 bases to trimming and J lost 3 bases; unmatched junction nucleotides: 2. CDR3 nucleotide sequence: TGTGCCAGCAGTCAGGGGGCCTACACTGAAGCTTTCTTT. The encoded protein is CASSQGAYTEAFF.

The CDR3 spells CASSPNRDSQQYF. CDR3 coding DNA: TGTGCCAGCTCACCGAATCGGGACAGTCAGCAGTACTTC. The chain uses TRBV18 and TRBJ2-7, with 7 bases lining up with TRBD1. V trimming: 3 bases; J trimming: 8 bases; junction bases outside the gene matches: 7. This CDR3 spans 13 amino acids. Germline V CDR1 and CDR2: KGHSH, LQKENI.

This chain uses TRBV6-1 with TRBJ2-3; 16 bases are a match to TRBD2. CDR3 length: 18 residues. J gave up 1 base and V 5 bases, and 6 bases lay outside the gene matches. Germline V CDR1 and CDR2: MNHNS, SASEGT. This CDR3 is CASSRGLAGGPGTDTQYF. The CDR3 nucleotides are TGTGCCAGCAGTAGGGGACTAGCGGGGGGGCCGGGCACAGATACGCAGTATTTT.

This clonotype came up a few times. The genes are TRBV6-1 and TRBJ2-7, with 9 bases fitting TRBD1. Per germline, CDR1 MNHNS and CDR2 SASEGT. The CDR3 covers 15 residues. The ends lost 1 base at V and 4 bases at J; junction bases unmatched: 5. The CDR3 spells CASSEGTGAFYEQYF. The CDR3, as DNA: TGTGCCAGCAGTGAAGGGACAGGGGCGTTTTACGAGCAGTACTTC.

This clonotype appeared a few times. The chain recombines TRBV19 with TRBJ2-2, with 8 bases that match TRBD1. Trimming removed 8 bases from V and 2 bases from J; junction bases left unmatched: 4. Germline loops: CDR1 LNHDA, CDR2 SQIVND (reference sequence). The CDR3 runs 14 residues. The CDR3 DNA sequence: TGTGCCAGTTGGGACAGGAGAAACACCGGGGAGCTGTTTTTT. Protein: CASWDRRNTGELFF.

At least ten counts were recorded for this clonotype. V gene TRBV28 combines with J gene TRBJ1-1, with TRBD1 matching 8 bases. V dropped 2 bases and J dropped 5; count of bases not matched to a gene: 4. The V gene's germline CDR1 is MDHEN and CDR2 SYDVKM. The CDR3 is made up of 14 amino acids. The CDR3 sequence is CASSLQGAQTEAFF. CDR3 DNA sequence: TGTGCCAGCAGTTTACAGGGGGCTCAAACTGAAGCTTTCTTT.

At least ten counts were recorded for this clonotype. The J gene is TRBJ2-7, the V gene TRBV2, with a tentative D call TRBD1 (6 bases). The CDR3 covers 13 residues. From germline, CDR1 is SNHLY and CDR2 FYNNEI. Trimming pared 6 bases from V and 2 bases from J, leaving 11 bases between. CDR3: CASSGRGPYEQYF. CDR3 bases: TGTGCCAGCAGCGGCAGGGGACCCTACGAGCAGTACTTC.

The sample holds many counts of this clonotype. This CDR3 is CASSLIRNGEQYF. The DNA for the CDR3 is TGTGCCAGCAGCTTAATACGAAACGGCGAGCAGTACTTC. V is TRBV7-3 and J is TRBJ2-7; D is uncertain. Germline V gives CDR1 SGHTA, CDR2 FQGTGA. The CDR3 consists of 13 residues. Trimming shortened V by 1 base and J by 6 bases, and 10 bases separated the two germline ends.

This clonotype was observed at least ten times. At one end the junction does not follow the germline gene, possibly because of a read error. The chain uses TRBV28 and TRBJ1-5; D is uncertain. CDR1 and CDR2 (germline): MDHEN, SYDVKM. This CDR3 contains 13 residues. CDR3 DNA: TGTGCCAGCAGTTTGGTGGGTAGATCAACCAGCAATTTT. Its translation is CASSLVGRSTSNF.

This clonotype was observed many times. The chain uses TRBV28 and TRBJ2-7; maybe TRBD1 (6 bases). The ends were cut back, 6 bases at V and 5 bases at J, with 11 bases in the middle. The V gene's germline CDR1 is MDHEN and CDR2 SYDVKM. This CDR3 has 12 residues. CDR3 in amino acids: CASRQQGHEQYF. The CDR3 region has the DNA TGTGCCAGCAGGCAACAGGGTCACGAGCAGTACTTC.

This clonotype was counted only a few times. The chain couples TRBV6-2 or TRBV6-3 to TRBJ1-5; perhaps TRBD1 as D (6 bases). This CDR3 region has 15 residues. The germline V and J ends were trimmed by 6 bases and 1 base, with 13 bases remaining between them. Germline V CDR1 and CDR2: MNHEY, SVGEGT. Here the CDR3 reads CASRRQEISNQPQHF. The CDR3 nucleotides are TGTGCCAGCAGACGACAGGAGATAAGCAATCAGCCCCAGCATTTT.

This clonotype was observed at least ten times. V gene TRBV12-5 combines with J gene TRBJ2-7; 7 bases agree with TRBD1. Unmatched junction bases numbered 14, after V lost 6 bases and J lost 0 bases. Germline CDR1 LGHNT, CDR2 FRNRAP. This CDR3 has 17 amino acids. For the CDR3, the DNA is TGTGCTAGTGGCCTACAAGTCGGGACAGACAGCTCCTACGAGCAGTACTTC. Encoded protein: CASGLQVGTDSSYEQYF.

This clonotype has only a few counts. The gene calls are TRBV20-1 and TRBJ1-2, with 8 bases lining up with TRBD1. J was trimmed by 8 bases and V by 1 base; bases with no gene match: 12. CDR3 length equals 15 residues. Germline V gene data show CDR1 as DFQATT and CDR2 as SNEGSKA (reference sequence). Written as DNA, the CDR3 is TGCAGTGCTAGAGTGGGGGATGGACAGGGACGAGGCTACACCTTC. It specifies CSARVGDGQGRGYTF.

This clonotype occurred a few times. The V gene is TRBV5-6, the J gene TRBJ1-2; D uncertain. Trimming shortened V by 0 bases and J by 5 bases, and 11 bases separated the two germline ends. Per the germline V gene, CDR1 is SGHDT and CDR2 is YYEEEE. The CDR3 contains 14 residues. The CDR3 reads CASSLGLNMYGYTF. For the CDR3, the DNA is TGTGCCAGCAGCTTGGGACTCAATATGTATGGCTACACCTTC.

The table lists this clonotype with many counts. The chain recombines TRBV11-3 with TRBJ2-1; tentatively, D is TRBD1 or TRBD2 (5 bases each). CDR3 length: 16 amino acids. Trimming took off 0 bases at V and 0 bases at J, with 9 bases between the two ends. CDR1 SGHNT and CDR2 YENEEA come from the germline V gene. CDR3 sequence (DNA): TGTGCCAGCAGCTTAGAGCTGGGGACCTCCTACAATGAGCAGTTCTTC. As protein: CASSLELGTSYNEQFF.

CDR3 loop: CASSQGQSRSYTF. Here the CDR3 DNA reads TGTGCCAGCAGTCAAGGACAGTCTAGGAGCTACACCTTC. This chain joins TRBV2 and TRBJ1-2; TRBD1 is a possible D gene (6 bases). Trimming shortened V by 5 bases and J by 9 bases, and 16 bases separated the two germline ends. The CDR3 extends over 13 amino acids. The germline V gene encodes CDR1 SNHLY and CDR2 FYNNEI.

This clonotype was seen only a few times. The rearrangement uses TRBV20-1 and TRBJ2-3, with 13 bases that match TRBD2. This CDR3 region has 15 residues. J gave up 4 bases and V 3 bases, and 4 bases lay outside the gene matches. Germline CDR1 DFQATT, CDR2 SNEGSKA (reference sequence). The CDR3 reads CSASGLAGASDTQYF. The CDR3 bases are TGCAGTGCTAGCGGACTAGCGGGGGCCTCAGATACGCAGTATTTT.